A selection of T cell receptor beta chains follows, all from one sample in a study of pediatric ulcerative colitis. Sequenced by immunoSEQ multiplex PCR; TCRdb stores in-frame clones only, minus some. The sample carries about 60,000 clones, 87% recorded once. The specimen sequenced was blood. These receptors were obtained from a boy younger than 18 who was a control in a study of pediatric ulcerative colitis. The CDR3 runs from the conserved cysteine through the conserved F or W. Fields, in order: clone size, D gene, V gene, J gene, CDR3 protein, CDR3 DNA. A D gene is named only where the DNA matches it firmly. Not every row has a clone size; where given, it reads once, few, many or a size class.

-	TRBD1	TRBV28	TRBJ2-3	CASSSPAGQGSADTQYF	TGTGCCAGCAGTTCACCCGCGGGACAGGGAAGCGCAGATACGCAGTATTTT
-	-	TRBV5-5	TRBJ1-3	CASSLARTRVTSGNTIYF	TGTGCCAGCAGCTTGGCTCGTACCAGGGTAACTTCTGGAAACACCATATATTTT
few	TRBD2	TRBV2	TRBJ2-1	CASRPRGGDYNEQFF	TGTGCCAGCAGGCCCCGCGGGGGGGACTACAATGAGCAGTTCTTC
-	TRBD1	TRBV25-1	TRBJ2-1	CASSDQGGQGDNEQFF	TGTGCCAGCAGTGACCAGGGGGGACAGGGAGACAATGAGCAGTTCTTC
few	-	TRBV4-3	TRBJ1-1	CASSQDLLNSEAFF	TGCGCCAGCAGCCAAGACCTTCTCAACAGTGAAGCTTTCTTT
-	-	TRBV28	TRBJ2-5	CASSFRGGGETQYF	TGTGCCAGCAGTTTCAGGGGAGGCGGGGAGACCCAGTACTTC
-	TRBD1	TRBV27	TRBJ1-1	CASRTGVTEAFF	TGTGCCAGCAGGACAGGGGTTACTGAAGCTTTCTTT
-	-	TRBV19	TRBJ2-3	CASKARGPVQYF	TGTGCCAGTAAGGCCCGGGGGCCCGTGCAGTATTTT
-	-	TRBV4-1	TRBJ1-1	CASSQDATHTAVRLNTEAFF	TGCGCCAGCAGCCAAGACGCTACACACACGGCAGTCAGGTTGAACACTGAAGCTTTCTTT
-	-	TRBV2	TRBJ1-4	CASSAREGEKLFF	TGTGCCAGCAGTGCCAGGGAGGGAGAAAAACTGTTTTTT
-	TRBD1	TRBV6-1	TRBJ1-5	CASPTGDINQPQHF	TGTGCCAGCCCAACAGGGGACATTAATCAGCCCCAGCATTTT
-	-	TRBV9	TRBJ1-1	CASSVVGTVNTEAFF	TGTGCCAGCAGCGTAGTCGGCACCGTGAACACTGAAGCTTTCTTT
-	-	TRBV7-2	TRBJ1-2	CASSLGGEGRAYGYTF	TGTGCCAGCAGCTTAGGGGGGGAGGGCAGGGCCTATGGCTACACCTTC
-	-	TRBV21-1	TRBJ2-2	CASSRRRGTPSAGTGELFF	TGTGCCAGCAGCCGACGCCGCGGGACACCATCCGCGGGCACCGGGGAGCTGTTTTTT
-	-	TRBV11-2	TRBJ2-2	CASTLSTGELFF	TGTGCCAGCACCTTGTCCACCGGGGAGCTGTTTTTT
-	-	TRBV5-6	TRBJ1-1	CASSFPGVNTEAFF	TGTGCCAGCAGCTTTCCAGGGGTAAACACTGAAGCTTTCTTT
-	-	TRBV5-1	TRBJ1-2	CASSFLPGDLYGYTF	TGCGCCAGCAGCTTTCTTCCAGGGGATCTCTATGGCTACACCTTC
-	TRBD1	TRBV7-9	TRBJ2-7	CASSLGVRDRGYEQYF	TGTGCCAGCAGCTTAGGCGTACGGGACAGGGGCTACGAGCAGTACTTC
-	TRBD2	TRBV10-1	TRBJ2-1	CASSVSLAGGNEQFF	TGCGCCAGCAGTGTAAGCCTAGCGGGGGGGAATGAGCAGTTCTTC
once	-	TRBV5-5	TRBJ2-3	CASSSTVSTDTQYF	TGTGCCAGCAGCTCGACAGTTAGCACAGATACGCAGTATTTT
-	TRBD2	TRBV4-1	TRBJ2-3	CASSRDTGRGADTQYF	TGCGCCAGCAGCCGCGATACCGGGAGGGGAGCAGATACGCAGTATTTT
-	-	TRBV28	TRBJ1-3	CASSFKGESGNTIYF	TGTGCCAGCAGTTTTAAGGGAGAGTCTGGAAACACCATATATTTT
few	-	TRBV30	TRBJ1-2	CAWKSGADGTYYGYTF	TGTGCCTGGAAGTCGGGAGCAGACGGAACCTACTATGGCTACACCTTC
-	TRBD2	TRBV19	TRBJ2-6	CASSVQREKSSGANVLTF	TGTGCCAGTAGTGTCCAGCGGGAGAAGTCTTCTGGGGCCAACGTCCTGACTTTC
-	TRBD1	TRBV5-4	TRBJ2-7	CASSLAGAGGREQYF	TGTGCCAGCAGCTTGGCCGGGGCAGGGGGTAGGGAGCAGTACTTC
-	TRBD2	TRBV6-4	TRBJ2-1	CASSDFAGDNEQFF	TGTGCCAGCAGTGACTTTGCGGGAGACAATGAGCAGTTCTTC
-	TRBD1	TRBV28	TRBJ1-6	CASSKWEDRVINNSPLHF	TGTGCCAGCAGTAAGTGGGAGGACAGGGTAATAAATAATTCACCCCTCCACTTT
-	TRBD1	TRBV27	TRBJ1-5	CASSFDRGGQPQHF	TGTGCCAGCAGTTTTGACAGGGGTGGCCAGCCCCAGCATTTT
once	-	TRBV28	TRBJ1-3	CASSQTGQGFVDTIYF	TGTGCCAGCAGTCAGACCGGTCAGGGGTTTGTCGACACCATATATTTT
-	-	TRBV7-8	TRBJ2-6	CASSPAISGANVLTF	TGTGCCAGCAGCCCTGCTATCTCTGGGGCCAACGTCCTGACTTTC
-	TRBD2	TRBV2	TRBJ2-1	CASRLAGVGHEQFF	TGTGCCAGCCGACTAGCGGGAGTGGGCCATGAGCAGTTCTTC
few	-	TRBV5-6	TRBJ2-1	CASSYGQINEQFF	TGTGCCAGCAGCTATGGACAGATCAATGAGCAGTTCTTC
-	-	TRBV6-6	TRBJ1-1	CASRDAHVNTEAFF	TGTGCCAGCAGGGACGCACATGTGAACACTGAAGCTTTCTTT
once	TRBD1	TRBV11-1	TRBJ1-2	CASSADRGGNYGYTF	TGTGCCAGCAGCGCCGACAGGGGGGGAAACTATGGCTACACCTTC
-	-	TRBV15	TRBJ2-1	CATSRIGEVSYNEQFF	TGTGCCACCAGCAGGATAGGGGAGGTCTCCTACAATGAGCAGTTCTTC
-	TRBD2	TRBV19	TRBJ2-5	CASSTRLAVQETQYF	TGTGCCAGTAGTACACGACTAGCGGTACAAGAGACCCAGTACTTC
-	-	TRBV18	TRBJ2-3	CASSPADHTGDTQYF	TGTGCCAGCTCACCCGCCGATCACACAGGGGATACGCAGTATTTT
once	TRBD1	TRBV2	TRBJ2-7	CATRDRGTYEQYF	TGTGCCACCCGGGACAGGGGAACCTACGAGCAGTACTTC
-	TRBD2	TRBV30	TRBJ2-1	CAWSRVLAGGQGQFF	TGTGCCTGGAGTAGGGTTCTAGCGGGGGGGCAAGGTCAGTTCTTC
-	-	TRBV30	TRBJ1-2	CAWTSGNYGYTF	TGTGCCTGGACCTCAGGGAACTATGGCTACACCTTC
-	-	TRBV7-9	TRBJ1-1	CASSLHGVMSDAFF	TGTGCCAGCAGCTTACATGGGGTGATGAGTGATGCTTTCTTT
few	-	TRBV5-1	TRBJ1-3	CASSVAGDSGNTIYF	TGCGCCAGCAGCGTGGCAGGAGACTCTGGAAACACCATATATTTT
-	TRBD1	TRBV5-1	TRBJ2-7	CASSGQTGDEQYF	TGCGCCAGCAGCGGTCAAACAGGGGACGAGCAGTACTTC
-	TRBD2	TRBV5-1	TRBJ2-2	CASSLSTSGDTGELFF	TGCGCCAGCAGCTTGTCGACTAGCGGGGACACCGGGGAGCTGTTTTTT
-	-	TRBV5-4	TRBJ2-1	CASSQGEGRFSFF	TGTGCCAGCAGCCAGGGCGAGGGACGTTTTTCTTTCTTC
-	TRBD2	TRBV11-2	TRBJ2-3	CASSPPPWREPSTDTQYF	TGTGCCAGCAGTCCACCCCCATGGCGGGAGCCTAGCACAGATACGCAGTATTTT
-	TRBD1	TRBV5-1	TRBJ1-4	CASSLALAGGKGSNEKLFF	TGCGCCAGCAGCTTGGCGTTGGCAGGGGGCAAGGGTTCTAATGAAAAACTGTTTTTT
-	-	TRBV19	TRBJ1-4	CASSIGYRGAAGGEKLFF	TGTGCCAGTAGTATTGGATATCGGGGGGCCGCCGGGGGTGAAAAACTGTTTTTT
once	TRBD1	TRBV7-8	TRBJ1-6	CASSLAQGGSPLHF	TGTGCCAGCAGCTTAGCACAGGGGGGCTCACCCCTCCACTTT
-	TRBD1	TRBV10-2	TRBJ2-4	CASRRQGENIQYF	TGCGCCAGCAGGAGACAGGGGGAAAACATTCAGTACTTC
-	-	TRBV6-5	TRBJ1-1	CASSSTFADGGAEAFF	TGTGCCAGCAGTTCAACCTTCGCGGACGGTGGGGCTGAAGCTTTCTTT
-	TRBD2	TRBV7-3	TRBJ2-7	CASSVGLAGVNEQYF	TGTGCCAGCAGCGTAGGACTAGCGGGAGTAAACGAGCAGTACTTC
-	-	TRBV28	TRBJ1-5	CASRQGNQPQHF	TGTGCCAGCAGACAGGGCAATCAGCCCCAGCATTTT